Shown below are 8 T cell receptor beta chains from a single sample sequenced in a study of preoperative IRX-2 immunotherapy in early breast cancer. Treatment here: preoperative locoregional IRX-2 cytokine immunotherapy. Using immunoSEQ multiplex PCR, the repertoire was profiled, and TCRdb retains in-frame clones only, with some absent. Of approximately 31,000 clones listed, 89% are singletons. Sequences were derived from tumor tissue, sampled after IRX-2 immunotherapy. All receptors come from a human donor with breast cancer.

The CDR3 bases are TGTGCCAGCAGTGTGGACTTCCAAGAGACCCAGTACTTC. This sequence encodes CASSVDFQETQYF. The chain couples TRBV6-8 to TRBJ2-5; D is perhaps TRBD2 (5 bases). The CDR3 has 13 residues. Germline V gene lookup returns CDR1 MNHGY and CDR2 SAAAGT. V lost 5 bases to trimming and J lost 1 base, with 8 bases between them.

CDR3 in amino acids: CASSELDRGMRSPLHF. The CDR3 nucleotides read TGTGCCAGCAGCGAACTGGACCGAGGGATGAGGTCACCCCTCCACTTT. The rearrangement joins TRBV28 to TRBJ1-6; D is uncertain. Germline assignment: CDR1 MDHEN and CDR2 SYDVKM. This CDR3 contains 16 residues. Trimming took 6 bases from V and 10 from J, leaving 22 bases between them.

This clone was observed a handful of times. The chain joins TRBV6-8 to TRBJ2-3; unclear D gene. V lost 5 bases and J 4 bases, leaving 10 bases between the germline ends. This CDR3 is built from 13 residues. The germline V gene has CDR1 MNHGY and CDR2 SAAAGT. CDR3 residues: CASSGDGADTQYF. The CDR3 DNA reads as TGTGCCAGCAGTGGGGATGGGGCAGATACGCAGTATTTT.

V and J are TRBV19 and TRBJ2-5; D remains unclear. The CDR3 sequence is 13 residues long. Germline CDR1 and CDR2: LNHDA and SQIVND (reference sequence). V was pared by 3 bases and J by 0 bases, with 5 bases between. CDR3 sequence: CASSIGYQETQYF. In DNA, the CDR3 is TGTGCCAGTAGTATCGGATACCAAGAGACCCAGTACTTC. Drawing the rest from reference TRBV19 and TRBJ2-5, the complete variable domain is DGGITQSPKYLFRKEGQNVTLSCEQNLNHDAMYWYRQDPGQGLRLIYYSQIVNDFQKGDIAEGYSVSREKKESFPLTVTSAQKNPTAFYLCASSIGYQETQYFGPGTRLLVL.

In the case of this clone: One end of the junction varies from germline; a read error may be responsible. The chain has TRBV10-3 and TRBJ2-1; D possibly corresponds to TRBD2 (5 bases). This CDR3 region has 16 residues. Germline values: CDR1 ENHRY, CDR2 SYGVKD. The CDR3 sequence: CAISESEGVRLNEQFF. In DNA, the CDR3 is TGTGCTATCAGTGAGTCTGAGGGAGTCAGATTGAATGAGCAGTTCTTC.

This chain links TRBV19 with TRBJ1-1; D unclear. The V and J ends lost 0 bases and 1 base respectively, with 9 bases between them. CDR1 is LNHDA, CDR2 SQIVND, per germline (reference sequence). This CDR3 has 15 residues. The CDR3 protein is CASSIENSWNTEAFF. The DNA of the CDR3 is TGTGCCAGTAGTATAGAAAACAGCTGGAACACTGAAGCTTTCTTT.

The chain uses TRBV18 and TRBJ1-2; D is possibly TRBD1 (6 bases). From germline, CDR1 is KGHSH and CDR2 LQKENI. The CDR3 extends over 15 amino acids. Trimming removed 5 bases from V and 8 bases from J, with 21 bases in between. CDR3 region: CASSSQTHSTGGYTF. The CDR3 nucleotides read TGTGCCAGCTCATCGCAGACGCATAGCACAGGGGGCTACACCTTC.

V gene TRBV19 combines with J gene TRBJ1-2, with TRBD1 matching over 7 bases. Germline V gene sequence: CDR1 LNHDA, CDR2 SQIVND (reference sequence). This CDR3 contains 15 residues. V was pared by 6 bases and J by 0 bases, with 7 bases of the junction left unmatched. The CDR3, as DNA: TGTGCCAGTAGCCCGGGACAGAGCGCTAACTATGGCTACACCTTC. It encodes CASSPGQSANYGYTF.